This T cell receptor beta chain was sequenced for a study of blood T cell repertoires in COVID-19. Adults between about 18 and 95 years of age took part from about 24 US areas. Each participant's cohort was designated according to participant-reported clinical history. Clones were read by immunoSEQ multiplex PCR, and TCRdb kept only the in-frame ones, dropping some. The sample has approximately 270,000 clones, approximately 90% seen once; the top ten hold about 4%. This clone occurred once. CDR3 length: 13 amino acids. Trimming left V 2 bases short and J 5 bases short, with 9 bases between. Per the germline V gene, CDR1 is SGHNT and CDR2 is YENEEA.

This TCR came from a woman in her 30s with acute COVID-19. Specimen: PBMCs or T cells enriched from blood (not recorded which). V and J are TRBV11-3 and TRBJ1-1; D may be TRBD1 (5 bases). The CDR3 DNA reads TGTGCCAGCAGCTTACGCGGGGGGACTGAAGCTTTCTTT. Encoded protein: CASSLRGGTEAFF.